The clone carrying this T cell receptor beta chain was seen a few times. This sample stems from a study of CD8+ T cells in alopecia areata. Across the study: The authors scored treated patients' severity by affected scalp percentage.

TCR sequencing used cDNA made by reverse transcription of extracted RNA. Profiling relied on immunoSEQ multiplex PCR, and the TCRdb table lists in-frame clones only, not all of them. This sample has roughly 190,000 clones, with less than 65% found just once. The sample's treatment: oral pan-JAK inhibitor, 5-10 mg twice daily. PBMCs provided sorted CD4+ and CD8+ T cells. The sequences come from CD4+ T cells sorted from blood, collected at week 24, from a patient treated with tofacitinib. This receptor was obtained from a human donor with alopecia areata.

CDR3 DNA: TGTGCCACCAGCGGCCGGGACAGGATCTTCTCTGGGGCCAACGTCCTGACTTTC. Translated: CATSGRDRIFSGANVLTF. The chain recombines TRBV15 with TRBJ2-6, with 8 bases aligning to TRBD1. The germline V gene encodes CDR1 LNHNV and CDR2 YYDKDF (reference sequence). The CDR3 consists of 18 residues. With 5 bases clipped from V and 0 bases from J, the junction kept 9 bases outside the gene matches. Based on the CDR3 plus reference TRBV15 and TRBJ2-6, the full variable domain is DAMVIQNPRYQVTQFGKPVTLSCSQTLNHNVMYWYQQKSSQAPKLLFHYYDKDFNNEADTPDNFQSRRPNTSFCFLDIRSPGLGDTAMYLCATSGRDRIFSGANVLTFGAGSRLTVL.